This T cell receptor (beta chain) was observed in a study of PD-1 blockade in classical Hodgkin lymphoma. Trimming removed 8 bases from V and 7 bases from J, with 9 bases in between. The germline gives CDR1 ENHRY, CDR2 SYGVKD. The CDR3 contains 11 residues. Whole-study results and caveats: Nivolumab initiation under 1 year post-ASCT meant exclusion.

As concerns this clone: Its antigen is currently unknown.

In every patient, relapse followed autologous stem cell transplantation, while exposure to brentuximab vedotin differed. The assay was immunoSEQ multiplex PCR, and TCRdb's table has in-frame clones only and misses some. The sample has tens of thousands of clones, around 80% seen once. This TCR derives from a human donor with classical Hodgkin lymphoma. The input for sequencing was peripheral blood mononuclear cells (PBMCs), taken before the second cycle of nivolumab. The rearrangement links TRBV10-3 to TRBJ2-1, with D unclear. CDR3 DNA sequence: TGTGCCATCGCGGATACTAATGAGCAGTTCTTC. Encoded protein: CAIADTNEQFF.